These 23 T cell receptor beta chains share one sample of origin, sequenced in a study of blood T cell repertoires in COVID-19. Sequenced by immunoSEQ multiplex PCR; TCRdb stores in-frame clones only, minus some. This sample has more than 400,000 clones, with roughly 90% found just once. Sequencing was done on a sample of PBMCs or T cells enriched from blood (not recorded which). Source of these receptors: a woman aged 18-30 years who had recovered from COVID-19.

The rearrangement joins TRBV5-6 to TRBJ1-5; TRBD1 is a possible D gene (5 bases). V gave up 0 bases and J gave up 4 bases, with 5 bases separating them. From germline, CDR1 is SGHDT and CDR2 YYEEEE. The CDR3 sequence is 13 residues long. The CDR3 DNA sequence: TGTGCCAGCAGCTTGGGACAGAATCAGCCCCAGCATTTT. Its translation is CASSLGQNQPQHF.

The chain uses TRBV14 and TRBJ2-2; a possible D gene is TRBD1 (5 bases). This CDR3 region has 14 residues. Germline V CDR1 and CDR2: SGHDN, FVKESK. Trimming took off 6 bases at V and 1 base at J, with 9 bases between the two ends. CDR3: CASRRTQNTGELFF. For the CDR3, the DNA is TGTGCCAGCAGGCGGACACAGAACACCGGGGAGCTGTTTTTT. Full variable domain (missing parts from reference TRBV14 and TRBJ2-2): EAGVTQFPSHSVIEKGQTVTLRCDPISGHDNLYWYRRVMGKEIKFLLHFVKESKQDESGMPNNRFLAERTGGTYSTLKVQPAELEDSGVYFCASRRTQNTGELFFGEGSRLTVL.

This clone was counted a single time. The V and J genes are TRBV5-1 and TRBJ2-6; TRBD1 matches 9 bases. Per the germline V gene, CDR1 is SGHRS and CDR2 is YFSETQ. Trimming cost V 1 base and J 0 bases; bases outside gene matches: 5. The CDR3 is 18 residues long. The CDR3 is CASSLLGTGSSGANVLTF. In nucleotides, the CDR3 is TGCGCCAGCAGCTTGTTGGGGACAGGGTCCTCTGGGGCCAACGTCCTGACTTTC.

The chain has TRBV7-2 and TRBJ1-6; D is unresolved. CDR1 and CDR2 (germline): SGHTA, FQGNSA. The length of the CDR3 is 15 residues. Trimming shortened V by 5 bases and J by 7 bases, and 15 bases separated the two germline ends. CDR3 residues: CASSPYLGSNSPLHF. The CDR3 nucleotides read TGTGCCAGCAGCCCCTACCTGGGCTCAAATTCACCCCTCCACTTT.

J is TRBJ2-7 and V is TRBV5-4; 8 nucleotides match TRBD2. Trimming removed 1 base from V and 0 bases from J; junction bases left unmatched: 3. This CDR3 comprises 15 residues. Germline V gene data show CDR1 as SGHNT and CDR2 as YYREEE (reference sequence). The CDR3, as DNA: TGTGCCAGCAGCTTGACTAGCGGCTCCTCCTACGAGCAGTACTTC. Residues: CASSLTSGSSYEQYF.

The chain carries TRBV4-1 and TRBJ2-7; 8 bases fit TRBD2. Germline CDR1 is MGHRA and CDR2 is YSYEKL. The CDR3 totals 12 residues. Unmatched junction bases numbered 9, after V lost 4 bases and J lost 13 bases. Written as DNA, the CDR3 is TGCGCCAGCAGCCGCATAGCGGGGCTGGTATACTTC. Translated: CASSRIAGLVYF.

The rearrangement joins TRBV5-6 to TRBJ1-5; D may be TRBD1 (6 bases). The CDR3 totals 15 residues. Trimming removed 5 bases from V and 4 bases from J, with 16 bases in between. Germline V gene lookup returns CDR1 SGHDT and CDR2 YYEEEE. CDR3 sequence reads: CASSGGTGRNQPQHF. The DNA of the CDR3 is TGTGCCAGCAGTGGGGGCACGGGACGGAATCAGCCCCAGCATTTT. The full variable domain, in which reference TRBV5-6 and TRBJ1-5 provide the parts outside the CDR3, is DAGVTQSPTHLIKTRGQQVTLRCSPKSGHDTVSWYQQALGQGPQFIFQYYEEEERQRGNFPDRFSGHQFPNYSSELNVNALLLGDSALYLCASSGGTGRNQPQHFGDGTRLSIL.

The chain couples TRBV29-1 to TRBJ2-7, with 8 bases aligning to TRBD1. Looked up from germline, CDR1 is SQVTM and CDR2 is ANQGSEA. The V gene end was trimmed by 3 bases and the J gene end by 9 bases; junction bases not matched to a gene: 10. The CDR3 consists of 13 residues. The CDR3 spells CSVEQATGGRQYF. The CDR3 region has the DNA TGCAGCGTTGAGCAAGCCACAGGGGGGAGGCAGTACTTC.

This clone has just one count. The chain combines TRBV2 with TRBJ2-1; D ambiguous. Germline V CDR1 and CDR2: SNHLY, FYNNEI. The ends were cut back, 5 bases at V and 6 bases at J, with 8 bases in the middle. This CDR3 is built from 12 residues. For the CDR3, the DNA is TGTGCCAGCAGTCAGGCCCGCAATGAGCAGTTCTTC. This codes for CASSQARNEQFF.

This chain joins TRBV5-4 and TRBJ1-6, with a weak D call TRBD1 (5 bases). The ends were cut back, 0 bases at V and 11 bases at J, with 24 bases in the middle. The CDR3 length is 18 residues. Germline assignment: CDR1 SGHNT and CDR2 YYREEE (reference sequence). The CDR3 DNA reads TGTGCCAGCAGCTTGGAACCTTATCCAAGGGCCTCAGGGACACCCCTCCACTTT. Its translation: CASSLEPYPRASGTPLHF.

The V and J genes are TRBV15 and TRBJ1-2, with a possible D match to TRBD1 (6 bases). The CDR3 sequence is 15 residues long. Germline CDR1 and CDR2: LNHNV and YYDKDF (reference sequence). The V end was cut by 6 bases, the J end by 6 bases, with 20 bases between. The CDR3 DNA sequence: TGTGCCACCAGGACCACAGGGCCCGGGGAACATGGCTACACCTTC. Protein sequence: CATRTTGPGEHGYTF.

This chain connects TRBV6-5 to TRBJ1-5; possibly TRBD1 for D (5 bases). The CDR3 sequence is 13 residues long. The germline gives CDR1 MNHEY, CDR2 SVGAGI. V lost 7 bases to trimming and J lost 5 bases, with 12 bases between them. The CDR3 coding sequence is TGTGCCAGCACCCTAGACAGTTATCAGCCCCAGCATTTT. This gives the protein CASTLDSYQPQHF.

The chain is built from TRBV9 and TRBJ2-3; the match to TRBD1 covers 7 bases. The CDR3 is 14 residues long. V lost 3 bases, J lost 2 bases, and 3 bases stayed unmatched. Germline V lookup: CDR1 SGDLS, CDR2 YYNGEE. The CDR3 bases are TGTGCCAGCAGCGCGACAGGGTTCACAGATACGCAGTATTTT. As protein: CASSATGFTDTQYF.

The V call is TRBV6-2 or TRBV6-3, the J call TRBJ2-1; 11 bases match TRBD2. Trimming at V came to 1 base and at J to 8 bases, leaving 4 bases not matched to a gene. This CDR3 has 15 amino acids. Germline V CDR1 and CDR2: MNHEY, SVGEGT. The CDR3 here is CASSYLGLADYEQFF. In nucleotides, the CDR3 is TGTGCCAGCAGTTACTTGGGACTAGCGGATTATGAGCAGTTCTTC.

The chain joins TRBV7-2 to TRBJ2-7; D remains unclear. The CDR3 consists of 13 residues. The germline V gene encodes CDR1 SGHTA and CDR2 FQGNSA. The ends were cut back, 0 bases at V and 5 bases at J, with 8 bases in the middle. In DNA, the CDR3 is TGTGCCAGCAGCTTAGCGCGGCCGGACGAGCAGTACTTC. This gives the protein CASSLARPDEQYF. The full variable domain, rest sourced from reference TRBV7-2 and TRBJ2-7, is GAGVSQSPSNKVTEKGKDVELRCDPISGHTALYWYRQSLGQGLEFLIYFQGNSAPDKSGLPSDRFSAERTGGSVSTLTIQRTQQEDSAVYLCASSLARPDEQYFGPGTRLTVT.

V gene TRBV19 combines with J gene TRBJ1-2; possible D gene TRBD1, 5 bases. The V end lost 3 bases, the J end lost 0 bases, and 14 bases lay between the germline ends. CDR1 is LNHDA, CDR2 SQIVND, per germline (reference sequence). There are 16 residues in the CDR3. CDR3 region: CASSISLDSANYGYTF. DNA for the CDR3: TGTGCCAGTAGTATCTCCCTCGACAGCGCTAACTATGGCTACACCTTC. The variable domain in full, completed from reference TRBV19 and TRBJ1-2, reads DGGITQSPKYLFRKEGQNVTLSCEQNLNHDAMYWYRQDPGQGLRLIYYSQIVNDFQKGDIAEGYSVSREKKESFPLTVTSAQKNPTAFYLCASSISLDSANYGYTFGSGTRLTVV.

This chain joins TRBV5-1 and TRBJ2-7, with a tentative D call TRBD1 (6 bases). This CDR3 comprises 13 residues. Between the trimmed V and J ends, which lost 5 bases and 3 bases, there was a span of 12 bases. CDR1 and CDR2 (germline): SGHRS, YFSETQ. CDR3 region: CASRTDSLYEQYF. The CDR3 DNA follows: TGCGCCAGCAGAACGGACAGTCTCTACGAGCAGTACTTC. Full variable domain (missing parts from reference TRBV5-1 and TRBJ2-7): KAGVTQTPRYLIKTRGQQVTLSCSPISGHRSVSWYQQTPGQGLQFLFEYFSETQRNKGNFPGRFSGRQFSNSRSEMNVSTLELGDSALYLCASRTDSLYEQYFGPGTRLTVT.

This clone was counted only a few times. The CDR3 is CASSKTHATNEKLFF. Here the CDR3 DNA reads TGTGCCAGCAGTAAGACTCATGCGACTAATGAAAAACTGTTTTTT. The rearrangement uses TRBV6-5 and TRBJ1-4; D is ambiguous. Trimming stripped 5 bases from V and 2 bases from J, with 12 bases between. CDR3 size: 15 residues. CDR1 and CDR2 (germline): MNHEY, SVGAGI.

The J gene is TRBJ2-3, the V gene TRBV19; 11 nucleotides agree with TRBD1. Per germline, CDR1 LNHDA and CDR2 SQIVND (reference sequence). J lost 3 bases, V lost 6 bases, and 5 bases had no gene match. The CDR3 is 15 amino acids. The CDR3 loop is CASSGDRGRTDTQYF. In DNA form, the CDR3 reads TGTGCCAGTAGCGGGGACAGGGGGAGGACAGATACGCAGTATTTT. Combining the CDR3 with reference TRBV19 and TRBJ2-3 gives the whole variable domain DGGITQSPKYLFRKEGQNVTLSCEQNLNHDAMYWYRQDPGQGLRLIYYSQIVNDFQKGDIAEGYSVSREKKESFPLTVTSAQKNPTAFYLCASSGDRGRTDTQYFGPGTRLTVL.

The chain recombines TRBV5-6 with TRBJ1-5; D is uncertain. Germline-derived CDR1 and CDR2 are SGHDT and YYEEEE. Trimming removed 2 bases at V and 6 bases at J, with 15 bases between. The CDR3 length is 15 residues. CDR3 nucleotide sequence: TGTGCCAGCAGCTTCGGCACCTCATGGAGTCAGCCCCAGCATTTT. Translation gives CASSFGTSWSQPQHF.

The chain's CDR3 is CASSQDKWGELHF. The CDR3 nucleotides are TGTGCCAGCAGCCAAGACAAATGGGGCGAACTCCACTTT. V usage is TRBV3-1 (or the pseudogene TRBV3-2) and J usage is TRBJ1-6; tentatively, D is TRBD1 (5 bases). The V end was cut by 0 bases, the J end by 16 bases, with 13 bases between. The CDR3 sequence is 13 residues long. Per the germline V gene, CDR1 is LGHDT and CDR2 is YNNKEL (reference sequence).

The rearrangement links TRBV28 to TRBJ1-6; maybe TRBD1 (6 bases). CDR1 and CDR2 from the germline V gene are MDHEN and SYDVKM. The CDR3 has 12 residues. Trimming took 7 bases from V and 10 from J, leaving 11 bases between them. CDR3: CASNTGLSPLHF. For the CDR3, the DNA is TGTGCCAGCAATACAGGGTTATCACCCCTCCACTTT. Supplemented by reference TRBV28 and TRBJ1-6, the full variable domain reads DVKVTQSSRYLVKRTGEKVFLECVQDMDHENMFWYRQDPGLGLRLIYFSYDVKMKEKGDIPEGYSVSREKKERFSLILESASTNQTSMYLCASNTGLSPLHFGNGTRLTVT.

The rearrangement joins TRBV12-3 or TRBV12-4 to TRBJ2-2; D is unresolved. Trimming took 4 bases from V and 8 from J, leaving 5 bases between them. CDR3 length equals 11 residues. The CDR3 nucleotides are TGTGCCAGCAGTTCGGAGGGGGAGCTGTTTTTT. It encodes CASSSEGELFF.